The source of this TCR beta chain is a study of EBV T-cell therapy then PD-1 blockade in nasopharyngeal carcinoma. Treatment meaning: AdE1-LMPpoly-expanded autologous EBV-specific T-cell therapy followed by anti-PD-1 nivolumab. Comments on this clone: Its antigen is still unknown.

The method was immunoSEQ multiplex PCR; TCRdb's version includes in-frame clones alone and lacks a portion of them. The sample holds roughly 20,000 clones; 84% are singletons and the top ten take approximately 31%. This material consisted of CD8+ T cells from blood, taken at roughly day 34 from a patient whose treatment included autologous EBV-specific T cells and nivolumab. The sequence was obtained from a man in his forties with nasopharyngeal carcinoma.

This CDR3 is CASSHPKAWGDYSNQPQHF. CDR3 DNA: TGTGCCAGCAGTCACCCAAAGGCCTGGGGGGATTATAGCAATCAGCCCCAGCATTTT. The genes are TRBV6-2 or TRBV6-3 and TRBJ1-5, with TRBD1 as a possible D gene (5 bases). Trimming removed 5 bases at V and 0 bases at J, with 23 bases between. Germline lookup yields CDR1 MNHEY and CDR2 SVGEGT. The CDR3 is 19 residues long.